Below, 10 T cell receptor beta chains from the same sample are listed, as sequenced in a study of a mutant IDH1 vaccine in newly diagnosed glioma. The time point: week 47, end of study. Doses of 300 ug of mutant IDH1 20-mer peptide were given with topical imiquimod. The table came from immunoSEQ multiplex PCR; TCRdb's copy has only in-frame clones and leaves some out. This table has 45,000 to 55,000 clones, roughly 83% appearing once. The antigens these receptors bind are not known. The sample here was PBMCs, taken from a glioma patient whose treatment included an IDH1 peptide vaccine. Receptors originate from a woman aged 25 to 39 with glioma. Some clones in this sample may be carry-over from other donors' samples.

This chain connects TRBV9 to TRBJ1-1, with 7 bases fitting TRBD1. This CDR3 region has 14 residues. The J segment lost 3 bases and the V segment lost 5 bases, leaving 7 bases of the junction unmatched. The germline V gene encodes CDR1 SGDLS and CDR2 YYNGEE. The CDR3 nucleotides read TGTGCCAGCAGGGGACAGTCCCGAGACACTGAAGCTTTCTTT. It specifies CASRGQSRDTEAFF.

J is TRBJ1-2 and V is TRBV9; 11 bases map to TRBD1. J was trimmed by 7 bases and V by 3 bases; bases with no gene match: 8. CDR3 size: 15 residues. In germline, CDR1 is SGDLS, CDR2 YYNGEE. CDR3 sequence: CASSAGQGVGGGYTF. The CDR3 DNA sequence: TGTGCCAGCAGCGCGGGACAGGGGGTGGGAGGTGGCTACACCTTC. Variable domain in full (rest from reference TRBV9 and TRBJ1-2): DSGVTQTPKHLITATGQRVTLRCSPRSGDLSVYWYQQSLDQGLQFLIQYYNGEERAKGNILERFSAQQFPDLHSELNLSSLELGDSALYFCASSAGQGVGGGYTFGSGTRLTVV.

The chain employs TRBV30 and TRBJ2-5; 14 nucleotides match TRBD2. Germline V gene sequence: CDR1 GTSNPN, CDR2 SVGIG (reference sequence). The trim removed 5 bases at V and 5 bases at J, leaving 10 bases unmatched. The CDR3 is 16 amino acids. DNA for the CDR3: TGTGCCTGGGGACCGGGACTAGCGGGAGTTGGCGAGACCCAGTACTTC. The encoded protein is CAWGPGLAGVGETQYF.

J is TRBJ2-2 and V is TRBV10-2; 7 bases are shared with TRBD2. Germline lookup yields CDR1 WSHSY and CDR2 SAAADI. With 6 bases clipped from V and 3 bases from J, the junction kept 10 bases outside the gene matches. CDR3 size: 16 residues. This chain's CDR3 is CASSRVGDYYTGELFF. In DNA, the CDR3 is TGCGCCAGCAGCCGAGTCGGGGACTACTACACCGGGGAGCTGTTTTTT.

This clone was detected only a few times. This sequence joins TRBV29-1 and TRBJ1-1, with no clear D. V was pared by 4 bases and J by 3 bases, with 12 bases between. Germline assignment: CDR1 SQVTM and CDR2 ANQGSEA. The CDR3 runs 13 residues. The CDR3 loop reads CSVGRDTHTEAFF. Here the CDR3 DNA reads TGCAGCGTTGGTAGGGATACTCACACTGAAGCTTTCTTT.

This chain links TRBV25-1 with TRBJ2-7; D may correspond to TRBD1 or TRBD2 (5 bases each). The length of the CDR3 is 15 residues. V was trimmed by 8 bases and J by 2 bases, leaving 19 bases between them. The germline V gene has CDR1 MGHDK and CDR2 SYGVNS. The CDR3 loop is CASGGAMRTPYEQYF. Written as DNA, the CDR3 is TGTGCCAGCGGGGGAGCGATGCGGACACCCTACGAGCAGTACTTC.

This sequence joins TRBV5-4 and TRBJ1-2; perhaps TRBD1 as D (5 bases). Germline-derived CDR1 and CDR2 are SGHNT and YYREEE (reference sequence). The V end lost 0 bases, the J end lost 4 bases, and 10 bases lay between the germline ends. The CDR3 contains 14 residues. For the CDR3, the DNA is TGTGCCAGCAGCTTGGCCAGGGTGGGCTATGGCTACACCTTC. This sequence encodes CASSLARVGYGYTF.

This chain joins TRBV11-2 and TRBJ2-1; D not certain. Looked up from germline, CDR1 is SGHAT and CDR2 is FQNNGV. Trimming took off 2 bases at V and 2 bases at J, with 13 bases between the two ends. The CDR3 runs 16 residues. In DNA form, the CDR3 reads TGTGCCAGCAGCTTAAAGTGGCTAGTGGCCTACAATGAGCAGTTCTTC. Amino acids: CASSLKWLVAYNEQFF. The full variable domain, with the rest looked up from reference TRBV11-2 and TRBJ2-1, is EAGVAQSPRYKIIEKRQSVAFWCNPISGHATLYWYQQILGQGPKLLIQFQNNGVVDDSQLPKDRFSAERLKGVDSTLKIQPAKLEDSAVYLCASSLKWLVAYNEQFFGPGTRLTVL.

This clone was seen only once. This chain uses TRBV10-2 with TRBJ2-2, with D possibly TRBD2 on 5 matching bases. This CDR3 has 13 residues. CDR1 WSHSY and CDR2 SAAADI come from the germline V gene. V gave up 6 bases and J gave up 3 bases, with 8 bases separating them. CDR3 sequence: CASRWTYTGELFF. The CDR3 DNA follows: TGCGCCAGCAGGTGGACTTACACCGGGGAGCTGTTTTTT.

This clone came up once. The CDR3 here is CASSLGLRNTDTQYF. The CDR3 DNA sequence: TGTGCCAGCAGCCTGGGACTAAGGAACACAGATACGCAGTATTTT. The J gene is TRBJ2-3, the V gene TRBV9; 7 nucleotides line up with TRBD2. V gave up 4 bases and J gave up 2 bases; unmatched junction bases: 7. The germline gives CDR1 SGDLS, CDR2 YYNGEE. This CDR3 spans 15 amino acids.